The 28 T cell receptor beta chains reported below all come from one sample, sequenced in a study of neurological immune-mediated disorders. TCRdb passed the 5' RACE reads through MiXCR, listing each CDR3 protein once. This repertoire shows some 16,000 distinct CDR3 sequences, approximately 9.1% found once; its top ten account for around 45%. Sequenced input: CD8+ T cells from blood. These receptors came from a man aged 45 to 65 in good health.

This clonotype was counted many times. The chain is built from TRBV5-1 and TRBJ2-2; D is possibly TRBD1 (5 bases). V was pared by 1 base and J by 9 bases, with 16 bases between. CDR3 length equals 15 residues. CDR1 SGHRS and CDR2 YFSETQ come from the germline V gene. CDR3 in DNA: TGCGCCAGCAGCTTGAGCGCAGGGAAAGTCCGGGAGCTGTTTTTT. Amino acid sequence: CASSLSAGKVRELFF.

This clonotype was picked up many times. CDR3 nucleotides: TGTGCCTGGACTAGCGGGAGTGGCTACGAGCAGTACTTC. Its protein product is CAWTSGSGYEQYF. This chain links TRBV30 with TRBJ2-7, with 10 bases lining up with TRBD2. The germline gives CDR1 GTSNPN, CDR2 SVGIG (reference sequence). The CDR3 runs to 13 residues. V shed 4 bases and J 3 bases; nucleotides not matched to a gene: 3. Filled out from reference TRBV30 and TRBJ2-7, the complete variable domain reads SQTIHQWPATLVQPVGSPLSLECTVEGTSNPNLYWYRQAAGRGLQLLFYSVGIGQISSEVPQNLSASRPQDRQFILSSKKLLLSDSGFYLCAWTSGSGYEQYFGPGTRLTVT.

This clonotype has ten or more counts. The chain uses TRBV29-1 and TRBJ1-2; D remains ambiguous. The ends were cut back, 6 bases at V and 8 bases at J, with 16 bases in the middle. The CDR3 has 12 amino acids. CDR1 SQVTM and CDR2 ANQGSEA come from the germline V gene. The CDR3 protein is CSVEPGAPGYTF. The CDR3, as DNA: TGCAGCGTAGAACCGGGCGCACCAGGCTACACCTTC.

This clonotype was recorded once. The chain uses TRBV20-1 and TRBJ2-1; D possibly corresponds to TRBD1 (5 bases). V lost 3 bases to trimming and J lost 4 bases, with 10 bases between them. The CDR3 is 13 amino acids. The V gene's germline CDR1 is DFQATT and CDR2 SNEGSKA (reference sequence). The CDR3 reads CSARGLGYNEQFF. As DNA, the CDR3 is TGCAGTGCTAGGGGGCTTGGGTACAATGAGCAGTTCTTC.

This clonotype occurred many times. The chain uses TRBV9 and TRBJ2-1; TRBD2 matches at 14 bases. Unmatched junction bases numbered 8, after V lost 4 bases and J lost 8 bases. Germline V gene lookup returns CDR1 SGDLS and CDR2 YYNGEE. This CDR3 spans 16 amino acids. The CDR3 here is CASSPSGTSGSYEQFF. CDR3 bases: TGTGCCAGCAGCCCCTCCGGGACTAGCGGGAGCTATGAGCAGTTCTTC.

This clonotype was seen repeatedly, ten times or more. The rearrangement joins TRBV6-2 or TRBV6-3 to TRBJ2-3; 9 nucleotides match TRBD2. With 7 bases clipped from V and 3 bases from J, the junction kept 5 bases outside the gene matches. CDR3 length: 14 amino acids. Germline CDR1 reads MNHEY; CDR2 reads SVGEGT. The CDR3 coding sequence is TGTGCCAGCAAGGCTAGCGGGACTACAGATACGCAGTATTTT. Encoded protein: CASKASGTTDTQYF.

This clonotype has a count of ten or more. The chain is built from TRBV4-3 and TRBJ2-1; weak D call: TRBD2 (5 bases). With 1 base removed from V and 4 bases from J, the gap between germline ends came to 11 bases. The CDR3 consists of 15 residues. Germline CDR1 LGHNA, CDR2 YSLEER. The CDR3 region has the DNA TGCGCCAGCAGCCAAGTTCTCGGGGATTACAATGAGCAGTTCTTC. Amino acid sequence: CASSQVLGDYNEQFF.

The sample holds many counts of this clonotype. The J gene is TRBJ2-7, the V gene TRBV7-8, with a possible D match to TRBD1 (6 bases). The V gene's germline CDR1 is SGHVS and CDR2 FQNEAQ. The CDR3 is 14 amino acids. Trimming pared 5 bases from V and 2 bases from J, leaving 13 bases between. For the CDR3, the DNA is TGTGCCAGCAGCCCCGGGACAACCGCCTACGAGCAGTACTTC. Protein sequence: CASSPGTTAYEQYF.

This clonotype was seen ten or more times. The chain combines TRBV10-2 with TRBJ2-7; D unresolved. CDR1 is WSHSY, CDR2 SAAADI, per germline. This CDR3 region has 13 residues. V was shortened by 3 bases and J by 2 bases, with 8 bases between the two germline ends. The CDR3 DNA is TGCGCCAGCAGTGAAGGACGGGCCTACGAGCAGTACTTC. Its protein is CASSEGRAYEQYF.

This clonotype came up many times. The J gene is TRBJ2-7, the V gene TRBV29-1; 7 nucleotides line up with TRBD1. Germline V gene lookup returns CDR1 SQVTM and CDR2 ANQGSEA. V shed 4 bases, J shed 2 bases, and the junction held 5 bases outside the gene matches. The CDR3 is 13 residues long. In DNA, the CDR3 is TGCAGCGTTGGACAGGGTCTAACCTACGAGCAGTACTTC. Translation: CSVGQGLTYEQYF.

The gene calls are TRBV20-1 and TRBJ2-1, with 10 bases aligning to TRBD2. The CDR3 covers 15 residues. Trimming cost V 3 bases and J 6 bases; bases outside gene matches: 8. Germline V gene sequence: CDR1 DFQATT, CDR2 SNEGSKA (reference sequence). The CDR3 nucleotides read TGCAGTGCTAGCGGAGCGGGAGGGTCGAGCAATGAGCAGTTCTTC. Amino acids: CSASGAGGSSNEQFF.

This clonotype was seen many times. V usage is TRBV6-2 or TRBV6-3 and J usage is TRBJ2-2; D might be TRBD2 (5 bases). This CDR3 is built from 17 residues. V lost 0 bases, J lost 5 bases, and 16 bases lay in between. Per germline, CDR1 MNHEY and CDR2 SVGEGT. Here the CDR3 DNA reads TGTGCCAGCAGTTACTCTAAGTCCTCTGGACTGACCGGGGAGCTGTTTTTT. Residues: CASSYSKSSGLTGELFF.

This clonotype was seen repeatedly, ten times or more. The rearrangement joins TRBV29-1 to TRBJ2-7; unclear D gene. CDR3 length equals 11 residues. The germline gives CDR1 SQVTM, CDR2 ANQGSEA. Trimming took off 6 bases at V and 2 bases at J, with 8 bases between the two ends. CDR3 in amino acids: CSVITPYEQYF. The CDR3 DNA reads TGCAGCGTCATCACCCCCTACGAGCAGTACTTC.

This clonotype was recorded at least ten times. The chain is built from TRBV7-3 and TRBJ2-3, with D uncertain. CDR1 SGHTA and CDR2 FQGTGA come from the germline V gene. Trimming took off 4 bases at V and 3 bases at J, with 8 bases between the two ends. The CDR3 extends over 13 amino acids. The CDR3 sequence is CASSSDGTDTQYF. The CDR3 nucleotides are TGTGCCAGCAGCTCGGACGGAACAGATACGCAGTATTTT. Together with reference TRBV7-3 and TRBJ2-3, the CDR3 gives the full variable domain: GAGVSQTPSNKVTEKGKYVELRCDPISGHTALYWYRQSLGQGPEFLIYFQGTGAADDSGLPNDRFFAVRPEGSVSTLKIQRTERGDSAVYLCASSSDGTDTQYFGPGTRLTVL.

This clonotype was recorded many times. This chain links TRBV9 with TRBJ2-1, with D uncertain. From germline, CDR1 is SGDLS and CDR2 YYNGEE. The CDR3 spans 13 residues. V was trimmed by 3 bases and J by 4 bases, leaving 8 bases between them. In nucleotides, the CDR3 is TGTGCCAGCAGCGCCGACTCGTACAATGAGCAGTTCTTC. Protein sequence: CASSADSYNEQFF.

This clonotype was observed many times. The chain has TRBV27 and TRBJ2-7, with D perhaps TRBD2 (5 bases). The CDR3 covers 13 residues. The germline V gene encodes CDR1 MNHEY and CDR2 SMNVEV (reference sequence). Trimming cost V 7 bases and J 2 bases, with 12 bases left between them. As DNA, the CDR3 is TGTGCCAGCAACCCGACCGGGGCCTACGAGCAGTACTTC. It specifies CASNPTGAYEQYF.

This clonotype has at least ten counts. CDR3 in amino acids: CASSLAGLASDEQYF. The CDR3 bases are TGTGCCAGCAGCTTGGCGGGACTAGCGTCCGACGAGCAGTACTTC. This chain uses TRBV5-5 with TRBJ2-7; 10 bases align to TRBD2. The CDR3 extends over 15 amino acids. V was clipped by 0 bases and J by 5 bases; unmatched bases: 5. The germline V gene has CDR1 SGHKS and CDR2 YYEKEE (reference sequence).

Ten or more counts support this clonotype. The CDR3 sequence: CASSVQGGWTNEQFF. Here the CDR3 DNA reads TGTGCCAGCAGCGTACAGGGTGGTTGGACGAATGAGCAGTTCTTC. The chain employs TRBV7-9 and TRBJ2-1; weak D call: TRBD1 (6 bases). V dropped 5 bases and J dropped 7 bases, with 18 bases sitting between them. Germline assignment: CDR1 SEHNR and CDR2 FQNEAQ (reference sequence). There are 15 residues in the CDR3.

This clonotype was seen many times. The chain uses TRBV20-1 and TRBJ2-7, with D possibly TRBD2 on 7 matching bases. This CDR3 region has 14 residues. The germline CDR1 and CDR2 sequences are DFQATT and SNEGSKA (reference sequence). V was shortened by 6 bases and J by 7 bases, with 22 bases between the two germline ends. The CDR3 is CSAPVGGGPNEQYF. The CDR3 nucleotides are TGCAGTGCCCCGGTAGGGGGAGGGCCGAATGAGCAGTACTTC.

This clonotype has at least ten counts. The chain combines TRBV28 with TRBJ2-1; TRBD1 agrees at 7 bases. The CDR3 extends over 15 amino acids. Germline values: CDR1 MDHEN, CDR2 SYDVKM. Germline trimming cut 2 bases from V and 4 bases from J; bases unmatched to any gene: 5. The CDR3 spells CASSLGQEIYNEQFF. DNA of the CDR3: TGTGCCAGCAGTTTAGGACAGGAGATATACAATGAGCAGTTCTTC.

This clonotype was recorded at least ten times. V gene TRBV5-5 combines with J gene TRBJ2-3; 10 bases line up with TRBD2. The germline gives CDR1 SGHKS, CDR2 YYEKEE (reference sequence). This CDR3 region has 16 residues. V trimming: 4 bases; J trimming: 0 bases; junction bases outside the gene matches: 5. The CDR3 bases are TGTGCCAGCAGCGCCGGACTAGCGGAGAGCACAGATACGCAGTATTTT. Translated, it gives CASSAGLAESTDTQYF.

This clonotype has at least ten counts. The chain uses TRBV4-3 and TRBJ2-2; 9 bases match TRBD1. Germline CDR1 LGHNA, CDR2 YSLEER. The ends lost 3 bases at V and 6 bases at J; junction bases unmatched: 8. The CDR3 has 16 amino acids. CDR3 DNA sequence: TGCGCCAGCAGCCAGGCGACAGGGGGATTGGCCGGGGAGCTGTTTTTT. Its protein is CASSQATGGLAGELFF.

J is TRBJ2-7 and V is TRBV7-9; 15 positions agree with TRBD2. The germline CDR1 and CDR2 sequences are SEHNR and FQNEAQ (reference sequence). Trimming removed 5 bases from V and 9 bases from J; junction bases left unmatched: 11. CDR3 size: 16 residues. The chain's CDR3 is CASSTGTSGGQGRQYF. CDR3 DNA sequence: TGTGCCAGCAGCACAGGGACTAGCGGGGGGCAAGGGAGGCAGTACTTC.

By sample share, this clonotype is medium-sized (0.01 to 0.1%). The chain recombines TRBV6-5 with TRBJ2-2; D is unclear. Germline values: CDR1 MNHEY, CDR2 SVGAGI. Trimming left V 6 bases short and J 6 bases short, with 5 bases between. CDR3 length: 11 amino acids. The CDR3 region has the DNA TGTGCCAGCAGAGGTCCCGGGGAGCTGTTTTTT. Translating gives CASRGPGELFF.

This clonotype was recorded at least ten times. The V gene is TRBV4-3, the J gene TRBJ2-2, with 7 positions matching TRBD2. CDR1 is LGHNA, CDR2 YSLEER, per germline. CDR3 length equals 21 residues. Trimming took 3 bases from V and 5 from J; bases not matched to a gene: 24. The CDR3 nucleotides read TGCGCCAGCAGCCACCGGGGTGTGGGGCCTGCTGGCGGGAGAATAACCGGGGAGCTGTTTTTT. Translated: CASSHRGVGPAGGRITGELFF.

This clonotype appeared many times. The chain links TRBV7-9 to TRBJ2-5; 9 nucleotides line up with TRBD1. The CDR3 runs to 14 residues. J lost 2 bases, V lost 5 bases, and 3 bases had no gene match. Germline V gives CDR1 SEHNR, CDR2 FQNEAQ (reference sequence). CDR3 residues: CASSPGQGQETQYF. CDR3 in DNA: TGTGCCAGCAGCCCGGGACAGGGACAAGAGACCCAGTACTTC.

This clonotype was observed at least ten times. The chain links TRBV27 to TRBJ1-4, with unresolved D. The CDR3 is 13 amino acids. Germline V gives CDR1 MNHEY, CDR2 SMNVEV (reference sequence). The ends were cut back, 4 bases at V and 14 bases at J, with 17 bases in the middle. CDR3 in amino acids: CASSSGWGYDLFF. In DNA form, the CDR3 reads TGTGCCAGCAGTTCCGGATGGGGATACGACCTGTTTTTT.

This clonotype was recorded at least ten times. This chain connects TRBV6-4 to TRBJ2-3; D remains unclear. CDR3 length: 12 amino acids. V was pared by 4 bases and J by 2 bases, with 4 bases between. The germline V gene has CDR1 MRHNA and CDR2 SNTAGT. DNA for the CDR3: TGTGCCAGCAGTGCCGACACAGATACGCAGTATTTT. This codes for CASSADTDTQYF.